This T cell receptor beta chain was obtained from a study of post-analysis software for immune sequencing data. Study context: The disease courses covered relapsing-remitting, secondary progressive and progressive-relapsing multiple sclerosis. Points from the study as a whole: Samples from one preparation batch, clustered by F measure, grouped strongly together. There was significantly lower normalized Chao1 diversity in multiple sclerosis patients than in controls. Patients had higher frequencies than controls of roughly 5 TRBV segments, including TRBV5-6, TRBV5-1 and TRBV20-1.

This clonotype has a single count. The antigen remains undetermined. The CDR3 contains 12 residues. Germline assignment: CDR1 SNHLY and CDR2 FYNNEI. Unique molecular identifiers tagged the TCR beta cDNA libraries. The T cell input of about 1 to 10 million gave roughly 460,000 cDNA molecules. TCRdb redid the calling of the PCR reads with MiXCR, one entry per CDR3 protein. The sample includes roughly 540,000 distinct CDR3 sequences, 30% to 40% of them seen just once. The chain is built from TRBV2 and TRBJ2-7, with 9 bases lining up with TRBD1. Judging by the DNA end, TRBJ2-5 fits better; the J call may be wrong. Sequences were obtained from blood. The TCR was taken from a girl aged 2-17 years with multiple sclerosis. CDR3 amino acids: CATGQGGETQYF. The DNA for the CDR3 is TGTGCCACGGGACAGGGAGGCGAGACCCAGTACTTC.